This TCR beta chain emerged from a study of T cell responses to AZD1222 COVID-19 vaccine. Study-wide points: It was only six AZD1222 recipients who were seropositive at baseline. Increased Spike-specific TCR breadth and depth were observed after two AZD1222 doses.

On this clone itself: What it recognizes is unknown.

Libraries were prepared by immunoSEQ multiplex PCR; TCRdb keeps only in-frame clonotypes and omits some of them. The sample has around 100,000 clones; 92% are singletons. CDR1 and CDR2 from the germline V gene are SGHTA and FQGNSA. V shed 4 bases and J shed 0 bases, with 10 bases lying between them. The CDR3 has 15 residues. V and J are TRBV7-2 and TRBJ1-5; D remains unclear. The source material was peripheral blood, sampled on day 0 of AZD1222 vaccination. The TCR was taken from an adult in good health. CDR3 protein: CASSSAAYSNQPQHF. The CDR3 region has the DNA TGTGCCAGCAGCTCGGCCGCTTATAGCAATCAGCCCCAGCATTTT.